The entry below gives a single T cell receptor beta chain sequence along with its context. What it recognizes is unknown. Measured with immunoSEQ multiplex PCR; TCRdb has only the in-frame clones, and not every one. The table lists over 45,000 clones, less than 85% of them singletons. Ipilimumab-mediated CTLA-4 blockade plus focal radiation was given to patients having chemo-refractory metastatic non-small-cell lung cancer. The data stem from a study of radiotherapy plus CTLA-4 blockade in lung cancer. Whole-study context: Objective response was observed in roughly a sixth of patients, and disease control in 30% to 40%. General study findings and limits: It was early blood T cell clone dynamics, with interferon-beta, that reportedly best predicted response. Radiotherapy with ipilimumab was followed by blood expansion of tumor-derived clones.

Sequencing used peripheral blood, obtained from a patient treated with radiotherapy plus ipilimumab. The receptor's source is a human donor with non-small cell lung cancer who had a complete response to radiotherapy plus ipilimumab.

Here the CDR3 reads CASSLVPVNEQFF. In nucleotides, the CDR3 is TGTGCCAGCAGCTTAGTTCCAGTCAATGAGCAGTTCTTC. The chain couples TRBV7-2 to TRBJ2-1; D call uncertain. The V and J ends lost 1 base and 6 bases respectively, with 7 bases between them. The CDR3 loop spans 13 amino acids. Germline values: CDR1 SGHTA, CDR2 FQGNSA. The whole variable domain, remainder taken from reference TRBV7-2 and TRBJ2-1, is GAGVSQSPSNKVTEKGKDVELRCDPISGHTALYWYRQSLGQGLEFLIYFQGNSAPDKSGLPSDRFSAERTGGSVSTLTIQRTQQEDSAVYLCASSLVPVNEQFFGPGTRLTVL.